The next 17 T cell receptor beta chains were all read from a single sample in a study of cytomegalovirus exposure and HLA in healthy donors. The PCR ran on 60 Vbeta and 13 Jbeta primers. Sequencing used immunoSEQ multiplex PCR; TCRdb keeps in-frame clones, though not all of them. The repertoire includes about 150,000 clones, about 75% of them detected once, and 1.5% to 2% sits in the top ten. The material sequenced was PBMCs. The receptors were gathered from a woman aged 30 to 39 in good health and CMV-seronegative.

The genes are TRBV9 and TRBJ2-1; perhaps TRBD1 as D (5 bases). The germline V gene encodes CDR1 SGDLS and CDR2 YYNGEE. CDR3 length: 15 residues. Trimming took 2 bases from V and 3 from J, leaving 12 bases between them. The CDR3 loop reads CASSVGQGNYNEQFF. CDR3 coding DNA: TGTGCCAGCAGCGTTGGCCAGGGCAACTACAATGAGCAGTTCTTC.

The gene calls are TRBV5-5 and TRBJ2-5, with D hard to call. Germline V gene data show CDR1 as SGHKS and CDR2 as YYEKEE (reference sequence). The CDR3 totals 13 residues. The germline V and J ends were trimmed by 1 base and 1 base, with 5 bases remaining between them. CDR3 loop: CASSLHGQETQYF. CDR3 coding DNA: TGTGCCAGCAGCTTGCACGGCCAAGAGACCCAGTACTTC.

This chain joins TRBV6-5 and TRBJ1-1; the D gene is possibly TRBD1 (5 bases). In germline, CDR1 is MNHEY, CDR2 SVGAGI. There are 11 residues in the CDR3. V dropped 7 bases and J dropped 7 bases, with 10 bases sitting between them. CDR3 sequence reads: CASTRGFEAFF. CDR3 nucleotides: TGTGCCAGCACTAGGGGCTTTGAAGCTTTCTTT.

As DNA, the CDR3 is TGTGCCAGCAGGTCGGGACAGATAACTGAAGCTTTCTTT. Protein product: CASRSGQITEAFF. V is TRBV6-6 and J is TRBJ1-1; 7 bases agree with TRBD1. The CDR3 has 13 amino acids. Germline values: CDR1 MNHNY, CDR2 SVGAGI (reference sequence). The trim removed 6 bases at V and 5 bases at J, leaving 6 bases unmatched.

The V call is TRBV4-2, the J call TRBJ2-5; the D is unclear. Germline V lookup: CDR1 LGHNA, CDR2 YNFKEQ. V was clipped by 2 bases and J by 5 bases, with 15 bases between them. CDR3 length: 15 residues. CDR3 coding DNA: TGTGCCAGCAGCCAACAAGGAGAAGCTACGGAGACCCAGTACTTC. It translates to CASSQQGEATETQYF.

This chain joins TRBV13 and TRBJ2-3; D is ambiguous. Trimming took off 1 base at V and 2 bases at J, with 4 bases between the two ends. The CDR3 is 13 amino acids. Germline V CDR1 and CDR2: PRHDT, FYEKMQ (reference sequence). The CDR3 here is CASSLALTDTQYF. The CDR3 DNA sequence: TGTGCCAGCAGCTTAGCACTCACAGATACGCAGTATTTT.

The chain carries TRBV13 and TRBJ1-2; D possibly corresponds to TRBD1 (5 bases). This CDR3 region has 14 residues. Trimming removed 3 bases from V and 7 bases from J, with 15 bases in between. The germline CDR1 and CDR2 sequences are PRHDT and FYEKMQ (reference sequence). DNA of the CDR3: TGTGCCAGCAGCTTCGGACATGGGAATCCTGGCTACACCTTC. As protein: CASSFGHGNPGYTF.

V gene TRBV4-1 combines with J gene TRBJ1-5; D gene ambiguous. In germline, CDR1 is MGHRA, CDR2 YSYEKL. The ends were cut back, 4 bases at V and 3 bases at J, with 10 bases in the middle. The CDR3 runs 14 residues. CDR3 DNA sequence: TGCGCCAGCAGCCGAAACCGGGACAATCAGCCCCAGCATTTT. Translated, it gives CASSRNRDNQPQHF.

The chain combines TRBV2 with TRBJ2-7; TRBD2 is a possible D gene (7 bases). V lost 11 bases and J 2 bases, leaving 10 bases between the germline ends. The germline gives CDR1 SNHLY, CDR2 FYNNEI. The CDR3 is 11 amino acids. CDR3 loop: CAWGGTYEQYF. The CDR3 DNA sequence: TGTGCCTGGGGGGGCACCTACGAGCAGTACTTC.

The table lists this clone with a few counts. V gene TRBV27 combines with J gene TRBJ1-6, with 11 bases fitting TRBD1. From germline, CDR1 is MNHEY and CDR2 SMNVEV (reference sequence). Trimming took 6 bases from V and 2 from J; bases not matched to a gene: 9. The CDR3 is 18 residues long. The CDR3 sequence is CASRWTGGAGPYNSPLHF. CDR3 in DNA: TGTGCCAGCAGATGGACAGGGGGCGCAGGTCCCTATAATTCACCCCTCCACTTT.

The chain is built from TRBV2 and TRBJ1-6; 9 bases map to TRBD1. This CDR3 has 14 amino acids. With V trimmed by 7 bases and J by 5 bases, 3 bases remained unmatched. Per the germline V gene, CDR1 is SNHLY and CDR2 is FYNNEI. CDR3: CASKGQGDNSPLHF. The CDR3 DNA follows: TGTGCCAGCAAGGGACAGGGAGATAATTCACCCCTCCACTTT. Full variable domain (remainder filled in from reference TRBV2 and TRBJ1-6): EPEVTQTPSHQVTQMGQEVILRCVPISNHLYFYWYRQILGQKVEFLVSFYNNEISEKSEIFDDQFSVERPDGSNFTLKIRSTKLEDSAMYFCASKGQGDNSPLHFGNGTRLTVT.

DNA of the CDR3: TGCAGTGCTACTCCCCAAGAGACCCAGTACTTC. This gives the protein CSATPQETQYF. J is TRBJ2-5 and V is TRBV20-1; D is unclear. The CDR3 consists of 11 residues. V shed 4 bases and J shed 1 base, with 4 bases lying between them. Germline CDR1 reads DFQATT; CDR2 reads SNEGSKA (reference sequence).

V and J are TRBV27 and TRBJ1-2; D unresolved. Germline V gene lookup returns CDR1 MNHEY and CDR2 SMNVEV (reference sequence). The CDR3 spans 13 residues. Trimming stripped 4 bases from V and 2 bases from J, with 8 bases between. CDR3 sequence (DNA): TGTGCCAGCAGTTCCATCGGGAACTATGGCTACACCTTC. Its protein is CASSSIGNYGYTF.

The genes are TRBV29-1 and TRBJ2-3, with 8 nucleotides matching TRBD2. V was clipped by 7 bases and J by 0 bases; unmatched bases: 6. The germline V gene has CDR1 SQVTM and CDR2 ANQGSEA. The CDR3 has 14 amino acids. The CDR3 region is CSAARGGSTDTQYF. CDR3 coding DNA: TGCAGCGCCGCTCGGGGGGGGAGCACAGATACGCAGTATTTT.

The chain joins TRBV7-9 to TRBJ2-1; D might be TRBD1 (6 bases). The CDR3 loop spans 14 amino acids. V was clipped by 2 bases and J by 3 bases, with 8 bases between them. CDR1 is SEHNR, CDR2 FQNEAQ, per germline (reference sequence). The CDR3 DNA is TGTGCCAGCAGCTTACCAGGGGACTACAATGAGCAGTTCTTC. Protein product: CASSLPGDYNEQFF.

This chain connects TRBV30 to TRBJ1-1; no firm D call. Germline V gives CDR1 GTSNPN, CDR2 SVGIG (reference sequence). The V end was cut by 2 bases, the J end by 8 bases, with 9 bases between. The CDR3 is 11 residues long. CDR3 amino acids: CAWSPSQEAFF. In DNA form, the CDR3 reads TGTGCCTGGAGTCCGAGCCAAGAAGCTTTCTTT.

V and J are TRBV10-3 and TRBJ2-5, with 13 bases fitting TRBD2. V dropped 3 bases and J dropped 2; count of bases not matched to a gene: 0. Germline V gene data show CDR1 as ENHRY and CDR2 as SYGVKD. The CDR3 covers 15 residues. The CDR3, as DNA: TGTGCCATCAGTGAACTAGCGGGGGGGCAAGAGACCCAGTACTTC. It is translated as CAISELAGGQETQYF.